The rows below give T cell receptor beta chains drawn from one sample of a study of T cell responses to AZD1222 COVID-19 vaccine. Here immunoSEQ multiplex PCR was the method, and the copy in TCRdb shows in-frame clones only, minus some. The sample consists of about 150,000 clones, 80% to 95% of them appearing once. The material sequenced was peripheral blood, taken 28 days after the second AZD1222 dose. The receptors derive from an adult who received the AZD1222 COVID-19 vaccine. CDR3s include the opening cysteine and the closing phenylalanine or tryptophan.

j_gene | v_gene | CDR3aa
TRBJ1-5 | TRBV9 | CASSAGAIGNQPQHF
TRBJ2-7 | TRBV9 | CASSVGIDGFLYEQYF
TRBJ1-2 | TRBV5-5 | CASSSSRGLGASNYGYTF
TRBJ2-1 | TRBV11-3 | CASSLDGGGGNEQFF
TRBJ2-1 | TRBV19 | CASRPLAGDDYNEQFF
TRBJ2-3 | TRBV27 | CASSLTISTDTQYF
TRBJ1-5 | TRBV30 | CAWSWGEGQPQHF
TRBJ1-1 | TRBV18 | CASSPMTGGWTEAFF
TRBJ1-1 | TRBV10-3 | CAIRLNTGGNTEAFF
TRBJ2-1 | TRBV5-1 | CASSLGGSGSYNEQFF
TRBJ1-5 | TRBV19 | CASSIPGQGAYSNQPQHF
TRBJ1-3 | TRBV3-1/TRBV3-2 | CASSQDIPGATWRNTIYF
TRBJ2-1 | TRBV4-3 | CASSQTGLAGVNEQFF
TRBJ2-7 | TRBV5-4 | CASSLVGTGIHEQYF
TRBJ1-2 | TRBV3-1/TRBV3-2 | CASSQGGGLHYGYTF
TRBJ2-1 | TRBV19 | CASSMANEQFF
TRBJ2-2 | TRBV7-2 | CASHSGIGGELFF
TRBJ2-1 | TRBV3-1/TRBV3-2 | CASSQDPGLVDEQFF
TRBJ2-2 | TRBV23-1 | CASSQSSDGQPNTGELFF
TRBJ2-1 | TRBV5-1 | CASSSTSGGYNEQFF
TRBJ2-7 | TRBV29-1 | CSVEGARGVYEQYF
TRBJ1-5 | TRBV28 | CASSYLEVTSNQPQHF
TRBJ1-2 | TRBV5-6 | CASSLGSRRYGYTF
TRBJ1-2 | TRBV15 | CATSRAGFGYTF
TRBJ1-3 | TRBV18 | CASSPNPGQGGNTIYF
TRBJ2-3 | TRBV5-5 | CASSWGTATDTQYF
TRBJ1-5 | TRBV11-2 | CASSSNNQPQHF
TRBJ2-2 | TRBV15 | CATSRPPVWELFF
TRBJ1-1 | TRBV9 | CASGAGQEAFF
TRBJ1-1 | TRBV19 | CASWLRATEAFF
TRBJ1-2 | TRBV3-1/TRBV3-2 | CASSPRALQISYGYTF
TRBJ2-1 | TRBV7-9 | CASSPRGSGDYNEQFF
TRBJ1-5 | TRBV19 | CASSWTNSNQPQHF
TRBJ1-2 | TRBV6-5 | CASRAGRNYGYTF
TRBJ2-7 | TRBV6-5 | CASSPRGGSEQYF
TRBJ2-2 | TRBV9 | CASSRTGTGGLGELFF
TRBJ2-5 | TRBV24-1 | CATSDWGTGEQETQYF
TRBJ1-1 | TRBV29-1 | CSVRDREAFF
TRBJ2-1 | TRBV11-3 | CASSGTSAYNEQFF
TRBJ2-2 | TRBV6-2/TRBV6-3 | CASSYGQSGTGELFF
TRBJ1-2 | TRBV5-1 | CASSRGPGDFYGYTF
TRBJ1-1 | TRBV7-2 | CASSSPSSSEAFF
TRBJ2-6 | TRBV5-1 | CASSPSGVPGANVLTF
TRBJ2-2 | TRBV6-5 | CASTRPGAGGELFF
TRBJ2-3 | TRBV4-3 | CASSSLGETDTQYF
TRBJ2-6 | TRBV7-8 | CASSADISGANVLTF
TRBJ2-1 | TRBV6-6 | CASSPSAGVYNEQFF
TRBJ2-5 | TRBV18 | CASSPPASQETQYF
TRBJ1-4 | TRBV19 | CASSIGPGRDEKLFF
TRBJ2-1 | TRBV4-2 | CASSRQARTSYNEQFF
TRBJ2-7 | TRBV7-6 | CASSLGGGPYEQYF
TRBJ2-7 | TRBV5-1 | CASSPAGQGPYEQYF
TRBJ2-1 | TRBV28 | CASSLLLAGGKEQFF
TRBJ1-4 | TRBV5-1 | CASSSTVTNEKLFF
TRBJ1-1 | TRBV11-2 | CASSLDEGLNTEAFF
TRBJ2-7 | TRBV24-1 | CATSVAGFSEQYF
TRBJ1-2 | TRBV2 | CASSEALPREGYGYTF
TRBJ1-6 | TRBV5-4 | CASSLAGTLTGDNSPLHF
TRBJ1-3 | TRBV7-9 | CASSRQGAPGNTIYF
TRBJ2-7 | TRBV2 | CASSVGGGNEQYF